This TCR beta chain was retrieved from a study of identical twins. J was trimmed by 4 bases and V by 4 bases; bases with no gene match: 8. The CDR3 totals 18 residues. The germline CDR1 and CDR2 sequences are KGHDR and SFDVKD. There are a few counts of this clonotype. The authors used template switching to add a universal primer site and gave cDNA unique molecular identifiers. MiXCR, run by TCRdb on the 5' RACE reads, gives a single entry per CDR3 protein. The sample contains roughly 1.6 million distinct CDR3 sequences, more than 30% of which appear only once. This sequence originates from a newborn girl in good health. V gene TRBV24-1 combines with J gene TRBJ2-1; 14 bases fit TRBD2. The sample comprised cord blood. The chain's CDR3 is CATSDPSRTSGRYNEQFF. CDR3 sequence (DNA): TGTGCCACCAGTGACCCATCGAGGACTAGCGGGAGGTACAATGAGCAGTTCTTC.